These T cell receptor beta chains were read from a single sample in a study of T cell repertoires in cytomegalovirus infection. These receptors' targets are unknown. One entry per CDR3 protein results from TCRdb running MiXCR on the reads. The sample has 750,000 to 950,000 distinct CDR3 sequences; 25% to 30% are singletons. Sequencing used cultured CD8+ T cells from PBMCs, obtained from culture after CMV antigen stimulation. These receptors came from a human donor in good health (CMV status not recorded). Some clones in this sample may be carry-over from other donors' samples. Both conserved end residues are part of each CDR3. D genes are given only for firm matches. The size of a clone is reported for some rows only, either as once, few or many, or as a class for expanded clones.

j_call	clone_size	d_call	v_call	cdr3_nt	cdr3_aa
TRBJ2-5	few	TRBD2	TRBV7-9	TGTGCCAGCAGCATGGGAGCGGGGGGCTCCGAAGAGACCCAGTACTTC	CASSMGAGGSEETQYF
TRBJ2-1	.	TRBD1	TRBV29-1	TGCAGCGTTGAAAGGGGGCACAATGAGCAGTTCTTC	CSVERGHNEQFF
TRBJ2-1	few	TRBD1	TRBV19	TGTGCCAGTAGGCTGACAGGGAATGATGAGCAGTTCTTC	CASRLTGNDEQFF
TRBJ2-3	.	.	TRBV14	TGTGCCAGCAGCCAAGAGGGGGGACCCGGCACAGATACGCAGTATTTT	CASSQEGGPGTDTQYF
TRBJ2-7	few	.	TRBV4-1	TGCGCCAGCAGCCAAGCGGGTGTGTGGGAGCAGTACTTC	CASSQAGVWEQYF
TRBJ2-6	.	TRBD1	TRBV2	TGTGCCAGCCCCCCGGACAGGGAAAGCTCTGGGGCCAACGTCCTGACTTTC	CASPPDRESSGANVLTF
TRBJ2-3	.	.	TRBV19	TGTGCCAGTAGTAACAGCAACACAGATACGCAGTATTTT	CASSNSNTDTQYF
TRBJ2-3	.	TRBD2	TRBV12-5	TGTGCTAGTGGTTTGGGGACTAGCGGGGATTTGTTCACAGATACGCAGTATTTT	CASGLGTSGDLFTDTQYF
TRBJ2-7	.	.	TRBV7-9	TGTGCCAGCAGCTTATACACAGGTCCTACCTACGAGCAGTACTTC	CASSLYTGPTYEQYF
TRBJ1-1	.	TRBD1	TRBV7-4	TGTGCCAGCAGCTTAGGGGGACAGGGGGCAAGAGGGACTGAAGCTTTCTTT	CASSLGGQGARGTEAFF